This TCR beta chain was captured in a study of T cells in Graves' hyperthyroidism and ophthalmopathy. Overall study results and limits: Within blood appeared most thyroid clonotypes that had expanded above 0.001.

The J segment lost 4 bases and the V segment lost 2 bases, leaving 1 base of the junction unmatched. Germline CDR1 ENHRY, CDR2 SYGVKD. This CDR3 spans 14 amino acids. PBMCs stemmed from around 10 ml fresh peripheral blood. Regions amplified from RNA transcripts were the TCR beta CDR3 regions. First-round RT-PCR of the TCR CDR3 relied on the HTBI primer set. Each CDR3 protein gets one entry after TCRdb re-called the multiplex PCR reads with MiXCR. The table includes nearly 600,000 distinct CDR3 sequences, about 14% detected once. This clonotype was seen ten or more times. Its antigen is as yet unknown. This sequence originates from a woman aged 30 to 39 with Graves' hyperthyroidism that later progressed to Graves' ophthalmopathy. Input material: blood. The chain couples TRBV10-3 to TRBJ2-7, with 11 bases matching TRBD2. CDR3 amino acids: CAISETSGSYEQYF. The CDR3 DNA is TGTGCCATCAGTGAGACTAGCGGGAGTTACGAGCAGTACTTC.